This TCR beta chain was found in a study of chemoradiotherapy in HPV16-positive cancers. Study background: Candidate HPV-specific clones and shared TCR motifs came from a couple of HPV16-positive patients.

Study-level results: Functional assays defining HPV-specific T cells used only a couple of HPV16-positive patients. In HPV16-positive patients, HPV-responsive T-cell expansion tracked better recurrence-free survival. During treatment, candidate HPV-specific clones and E7-related motifs expanded in tumor.

Concerning this clone itself: Its antigen remains unidentified.

Trimming cost V 4 bases and J 0 bases; bases outside gene matches: 5. CDR3 length: 16 residues. Germline loops: CDR1 LNHNV, CDR2 YYDKDF (reference sequence). Sequencing was performed with immunoSEQ multiplex PCR; in TCRdb, only in-frame clones are kept and a portion is missing. This sample has 7,500 to 10,000 clones, with roughly nine tenths found just once. The chain has TRBV15 and TRBJ2-3, with 9 bases fitting TRBD2. This sample comprised blood, obtained from a patient who underwent chemoradiotherapy. The receptor comes from a human donor with HPV-associated anogenital cancer. The CDR3 spells CATSKLAGVSTDTQYF. CDR3 in DNA: TGTGCCACCAGCAAATTAGCGGGGGTAAGCACAGATACGCAGTATTTT.